This entry lists 22 T cell receptor beta chains sequenced from one sample in a study of shared clonotypes between healthy human individuals (dated by TCRdb to the early 2020s). Library method: the immunoSEQ multiplex PCR assay. In its TCRdb copy, this immuneACCESS table keeps in-frame sequences only and misses some clones. Where compared with another copy, unresolved V genes explain less than half of these, and the others have no known cause. This sample lists 500,000 to 650,000 clones; roughly four fifths were detected once. The biggest ten clones account for around 11% of the sample. Sequenced: PBMCs. These receptors all come from a woman between 40 and 50 years old in good health. Some clones in this sample may be carry-over from other donors' samples.

As for this clone: This likely stems from a read error, as it lies one base from a far larger clone. Other DNA sequences in this specimen translate into the identical CDR3. The rearrangement joins TRBV6-5 to TRBJ1-3; 8 bases line up with TRBD1. Germline values: CDR1 MNHEY, CDR2 SVGAGI. The CDR3 totals 14 residues. CDR3 coding DNA: TGTGCCAGTAGTTACCGGACAGGGGGAAACACCATATATTTT. Residues: CASSYRTGGNTIYF.

This clone was recorded once. The chain has TRBV7-9 and TRBJ2-3; 7 positions match TRBD2. The CDR3 length is 16 residues. Trimming took 6 bases from V and 2 from J; bases not matched to a gene: 11. Germline loops: CDR1 SEHNR, CDR2 FQNEAQ (reference sequence). The CDR3 nucleotides are TGTGCCAGCAGTTCCGGACTAGGTGGGATCACAGATACGCAGTATTTT. It yields the protein CASSSGLGGITDTQYF.

The chain is built from TRBV2 and TRBJ1-2, with 8 positions matching TRBD1. Trimming removed 2 bases from V and 4 bases from J; junction bases left unmatched: 6. The length of the CDR3 is 15 residues. Germline lookup yields CDR1 SNHLY and CDR2 FYNNEI. CDR3 nucleotide sequence: TGTGCCAGCAGTGAAAGCAGGGGGCATGGCTATGGCTACACCTTC. Residues: CASSESRGHGYGYTF.

V and J are TRBV28 and TRBJ2-7; 10 bases line up with TRBD2. Germline CDR1 is MDHEN and CDR2 is SYDVKM. The CDR3 contains 16 residues. V gave up 2 bases and J gave up 5 bases; unmatched junction bases: 9. The CDR3 sequence is CASSLRSGRAEDEQYF. The DNA of the CDR3 is TGTGCCAGCAGTTTAAGAAGCGGGAGGGCCGAAGACGAGCAGTACTTC.

J is TRBJ2-7 and V is TRBV27, with unresolved D. V gave up 7 bases and J gave up 3 bases, with 13 bases separating them. This CDR3 spans 13 amino acids. Germline CDR1 reads MNHEY; CDR2 reads SMNVEV (reference sequence). CDR3 sequence: CASMKGLNYEQYF. The CDR3 DNA follows: TGTGCCAGCATGAAGGGTTTGAACTACGAGCAGTACTTC.

The V gene is TRBV7-3, the J gene TRBJ1-1; D perhaps matches TRBD1 (5 bases). The CDR3 runs to 15 residues. The V end lost 9 bases, the J end lost 3 bases, and 20 bases lay between the germline ends. In germline, CDR1 is SGHTA, CDR2 FQGTGA. The CDR3 spells CASLPSGGLYTEAFF. The CDR3 region has the DNA TGTGCCAGTCTCCCCTCCGGGGGGTTGTACACTGAAGCTTTCTTT.

The chain uses TRBV28 and TRBJ2-1; a possible D gene is TRBD1 (6 bases). CDR1 and CDR2 (germline): MDHEN, SYDVKM. The CDR3 has 13 amino acids. With 6 bases removed from V and 9 bases from J, the gap between germline ends came to 15 bases. CDR3 sequence (DNA): TGTGCCAGCAGACCCCCACGAGGGGGTGAGCAGTTCTTC. It yields the protein CASRPPRGGEQFF.

CDR3 DNA: TGTGCCAGCAGTTTAGAGGACTTTACCTACGAGCAGTACTTC. It translates to CASSLEDFTYEQYF. The gene calls are TRBV28 and TRBJ2-7; D may be TRBD2 (5 bases). The CDR3 has 14 amino acids. Trimming stripped 2 bases from V and 2 bases from J, with 10 bases between. Per germline, CDR1 MDHEN and CDR2 SYDVKM. The full variable domain, rest sourced from reference TRBV28 and TRBJ2-7, is DVKVTQSSRYLVKRTGEKVFLECVQDMDHENMFWYRQDPGLGLRLIYFSYDVKMKEKGDIPEGYSVSREKKERFSLILESASTNQTSMYLCASSLEDFTYEQYFGPGTRLTVT.

The V and J genes are TRBV27 and TRBJ2-6; TRBD1 matches 8 bases. The CDR3 consists of 16 residues. Germline V gene sequence: CDR1 MNHEY, CDR2 SMNVEV (reference sequence). The V gene end was trimmed by 6 bases and the J gene end by 4 bases; junction bases not matched to a gene: 8. This CDR3 reads CASSWAGGAGANVLTF. DNA of the CDR3: TGTGCCAGCAGCTGGGCAGGGGGCGCCGGGGCCAACGTCCTGACTTTC.

The rearrangement links TRBV11-2 to TRBJ2-5, with D perhaps TRBD1 (5 bases). The J call could be wrong; TRBJ2-7 is a better fit for the DNA end. CDR1 and CDR2 (germline): SGHAT, FQNNGV. This CDR3 is built from 14 residues. The CDR3 nucleotides read TGTGCCAGCAGCTTAGGGCAGGGCCTCTACGAGCAGTACTTC. This gives the protein CASSLGQGLYEQYF.

The chain links TRBV28 to TRBJ2-6, with D possibly matching TRBD1 (6 bases). The V end was cut by 9 bases, the J end by 1 base, with 13 bases between. Germline V lookup: CDR1 MDHEN, CDR2 SYDVKM. The length of the CDR3 is 15 residues. The CDR3 loop is CASTRTGSGANVLTF. CDR3 bases: TGTGCCAGTACTAGAACAGGGTCTGGGGCCAACGTCCTGACTTTC.

This clone was picked up a small number of times. The rearrangement links TRBV9 to TRBJ2-3, with 9 positions matching TRBD2. The CDR3 consists of 16 residues. CDR1 is SGDLS, CDR2 YYNGEE, per germline. The V and J ends lost 0 bases and 1 base, in that order; junction bases with no gene match: 3. As DNA, the CDR3 is TGTGCCAGCAGCGTAGGCGGGAGGGGTGGCACAGATACGCAGTATTTT. Protein: CASSVGGRGGTDTQYF. Variable domain in full (rest from reference TRBV9 and TRBJ2-3): DSGVTQTPKHLITATGQRVTLRCSPRSGDLSVYWYQQSLDQGLQFLIQYYNGEERAKGNILERFSAQQFPDLHSELNLSSLELGDSALYFCASSVGGRGGTDTQYFGPGTRLTVL.

V is TRBV19 and J is TRBJ1-5, with D perhaps matching TRBD1 (5 bases). The CDR3 sequence is 15 residues long. In germline, CDR1 is LNHDA, CDR2 SQIVND (reference sequence). Trimming took 5 bases from V and 5 from J, leaving 16 bases between them. The CDR3 region has the DNA TGTGCCAGTAGTGGGGCAGCTCACGGTGATCAGCCCCAGCATTTT. It yields the protein CASSGAAHGDQPQHF.

J is TRBJ2-7 and V is TRBV18, with 8 bases matching TRBD2. J was trimmed by 5 bases and V by 0 bases; bases with no gene match: 9. The CDR3 is made up of 16 amino acids. Germline V CDR1 and CDR2: KGHSH, LQKENI. In DNA form, the CDR3 reads TGTGCCAGCTCACCACCCACGGGAGGGCCTCTCGACGAGCAGTACTTC. It encodes CASSPPTGGPLDEQYF.

This clone was seen at least ten times. The chain employs TRBV7-6 and TRBJ2-2, with TRBD1 identical over 12 bases. The V and J ends lost 5 bases and 6 bases, in that order; junction bases with no gene match: 7. CDR1 and CDR2 (germline): SGHVS, FNYEAQ. The CDR3 covers 16 residues. CDR3 bases: TGTGCCAGCAGCGCCGGGACAGGGGGCGCATCCGGGGAGCTGTTTTTT. Translating it yields CASSAGTGGASGELFF. The whole variable domain, remainder taken from reference TRBV7-6 and TRBJ2-2, is GAGVSQSPRYKVTKRGQDVALRCDPISGHVSLYWYRQALGQGPEFLTYFNYEAQQDKSGLPNDRFSAERPEGSISTLTIQRTEQRDSAMYRCASSAGTGGASGELFFGEGSRLTVL.

The chain carries TRBV30 and TRBJ2-3; TRBD2 matches 11 bases. Germline V gene data show CDR1 as GTSNPN and CDR2 as SVGIG (reference sequence). The CDR3 contains 14 residues. V lost 7 bases, J lost 3 bases, and 6 bases stayed unmatched. This CDR3 reads CAFTSGRVTDTQYF. CDR3 DNA: TGTGCCTTCACTAGCGGGAGAGTTACAGATACGCAGTATTTT.

This chain links TRBV30 with TRBJ2-4, with D perhaps assigned TRBD1 or TRBD2 (7 bases each). The ends were cut back, 0 bases at V and 6 bases at J, with 12 bases in the middle. The length of the CDR3 is 14 residues. The germline V gene has CDR1 GTSNPN and CDR2 SVGIG (reference sequence). The CDR3 DNA is TGTGCCTGGAGTGTAGGGGGCGGGGGAAACATTCAGTACTTC. This sequence encodes CAWSVGGGGNIQYF.

The chain has TRBV18 and TRBJ1-4; possible D gene TRBD1, 6 bases. CDR1 KGHSH and CDR2 LQKENI come from the germline V gene. The CDR3 is 14 residues long. Deletions cut 6 bases from V and 7 bases from J, with 15 bases between. CDR3 region: CASSFGRGSEKLFF. The CDR3 DNA follows: TGTGCCAGCTCCTTTGGCAGGGGAAGTGAAAAACTGTTTTTT.

The chain has TRBV9 and TRBJ2-4; D uncertain. V was trimmed by 5 bases and J by 4 bases, leaving 13 bases between them. Germline V gene data show CDR1 as SGDLS and CDR2 as YYNGEE. The CDR3 spans 14 residues. The CDR3 here is CASSHGMGKNIQYF. The DNA for the CDR3 is TGTGCCAGCAGTCACGGAATGGGAAAAAACATTCAGTACTTC.

V usage is TRBV29-1 and J usage is TRBJ2-4; perhaps D is TRBD1 or TRBD2 (6 bases each). The CDR3 runs to 14 residues. Per the germline V gene, CDR1 is SQVTM and CDR2 is ANQGSEA. Trimming removed 6 bases from V and 2 bases from J, with 14 bases in between. Written as DNA, the CDR3 is TGCAGCGTCGACCTAGGGGGGTCCAAAAACATTCAGTACTTC. This codes for CSVDLGGSKNIQYF.

This clone is a singleton in its sample. The chain is built from TRBV7-2 and TRBJ2-2; 8 bases align to TRBD2. The CDR3 sequence is 17 residues long. CDR1 is SGHTA and CDR2 is FQGNSA in the germline V gene. J lost 3 bases, V lost 1 base, and 7 bases had no gene match. The CDR3: CASSLESGSVDTGELFF. The DNA for the CDR3 is TGTGCCAGCAGCTTAGAAAGCGGGAGCGTTGACACCGGGGAGCTGTTTTTT.

This clone appeared a single time. V usage is TRBV7-2 and J usage is TRBJ2-1, with TRBD2 identical over 13 bases. The length of the CDR3 is 15 residues. The V gene's germline CDR1 is SGHTA and CDR2 FQGNSA. Unmatched junction bases numbered 3, after V lost 1 base and J lost 9 bases. The CDR3 nucleotides are TGTGCCAGCAGCTTAGGGACTAGCGGGAGAACTGAGCAGTTCTTC. This encodes CASSLGTSGRTEQFF. Using reference TRBV7-2 and TRBJ2-1 for the parts outside the CDR3, the full variable domain is GAGVSQSPSNKVTEKGKDVELRCDPISGHTALYWYRQSLGQGLEFLIYFQGNSAPDKSGLPSDRFSAERTGGSVSTLTIQRTQQEDSAVYLCASSLGTSGRTEQFFGPGTRLTVL.